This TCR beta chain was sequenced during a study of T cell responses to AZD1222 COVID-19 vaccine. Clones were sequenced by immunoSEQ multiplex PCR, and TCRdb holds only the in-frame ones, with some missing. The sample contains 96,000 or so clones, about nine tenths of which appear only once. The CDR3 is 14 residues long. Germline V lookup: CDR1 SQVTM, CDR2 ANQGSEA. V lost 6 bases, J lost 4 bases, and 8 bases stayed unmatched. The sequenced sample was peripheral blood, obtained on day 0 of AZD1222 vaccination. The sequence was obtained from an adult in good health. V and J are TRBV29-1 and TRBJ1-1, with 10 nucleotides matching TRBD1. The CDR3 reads CSVDRDRGFTEAFF. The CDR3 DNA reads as TGCAGCGTCGACCGGGACAGGGGCTTCACTGAAGCTTTCTTT.